A single sample gave rise to the 24 T cell receptor beta chains below, sequenced in a study of identical twins. TCRdb reanalysed the 5' RACE reads using MiXCR and keeps one entry per CDR3 protein. The table lists a few hundred thousand distinct CDR3 sequences, 9% to 10% of them singletons. The same data also contributed to another study, on yellow fever vaccine responses in identical twins.

Sequenced sample: PBMCs. The receptors stem from a woman aged 18-29 years in good health.

The CDR3 coding sequence is TGTGCCAGCAGCCGGTCGGGACAGGGGATCTACGAGCAGTACTTC. Amino acid sequence: CASSRSGQGIYEQYF. This chain links TRBV3-1 with TRBJ2-7; 10 bases fit TRBD1. Per germline, CDR1 LGHDT and CDR2 YNNKEL (reference sequence). Trimming removed 4 bases from V and 3 bases from J; junction bases left unmatched: 6. The CDR3 loop spans 15 amino acids.

V usage is TRBV12-3 or TRBV12-4 and J usage is TRBJ2-5; 12 bases match TRBD2. The CDR3 has 14 residues. Trimming cost V 5 bases and J 8 bases; bases outside gene matches: 6. The CDR3 DNA reads as TGTGCCAGCAGTCCCGGACTAGCGGGAATAACCCAGTACTTC. This encodes CASSPGLAGITQYF.

This clonotype was observed at least ten times. V is TRBV24-1 and J is TRBJ2-2; D is perhaps TRBD2 (6 bases). CDR1 and CDR2 from the germline V gene are KGHDR and SFDVKD. The CDR3 runs 17 residues. Trimming took 1 base from V and 3 from J, leaving 14 bases between them. The DNA of the CDR3 is TGTGCCACCAGTGATTTCGGGGTCTCGGGGGACACCGGGGAGCTGTTTTTT. Residues: CATSDFGVSGDTGELFF.

This chain connects TRBV12-3 or TRBV12-4 to TRBJ2-3; possible D gene TRBD2, 6 bases. The CDR3 covers 14 residues. Trimming stripped 5 bases from V and 5 bases from J, with 14 bases between. CDR3 bases: TGTGCCAGCAGTCCTAGCGCCCATGTAGATACGCAGTATTTT. It encodes CASSPSAHVDTQYF.

The CDR3 loop reads CASSLAYSLLQNEQFF. The CDR3, as DNA: TGTGCCAGCAGCTTAGCGTATAGCCTTCTCCAAAATGAGCAGTTCTTC. The genes are TRBV11-2 and TRBJ2-1; D remains ambiguous. This CDR3 has 16 amino acids. V lost 1 base to trimming and J lost 7 bases, with 17 bases between them. The germline V gene has CDR1 SGHAT and CDR2 FQNNGV.

In this sample, this clonotype turned up a few times. The V call is TRBV9, the J call TRBJ1-2, with D uncertain. The CDR3 has 14 residues. Germline CDR1 is SGDLS and CDR2 is YYNGEE. V lost 0 bases and J 3 bases, leaving 9 bases between the germline ends. This chain's CDR3 is CASSVGEGYYGYTF. The CDR3 nucleotides read TGTGCCAGCAGCGTAGGGGAGGGCTACTATGGCTACACCTTC.

This clonotype was seen at least ten times. This chain uses TRBV27 with TRBJ2-7, with 8 bases that match TRBD1. Germline V lookup: CDR1 MNHEY, CDR2 SMNVEV (reference sequence). The length of the CDR3 is 13 residues. Germline trimming cut 7 bases from V and 2 bases from J; bases unmatched to any gene: 4. The DNA for the CDR3 is TGTGCCAGCACCAAACAGGGGGCCTACGAGCAGTACTTC. Protein: CASTKQGAYEQYF.

This clonotype was counted a few times. This sequence joins TRBV12-3 or TRBV12-4 and TRBJ2-7, with TRBD1 as a possible D gene (6 bases). There are 16 residues in the CDR3. The V and J ends lost 6 bases and 5 bases respectively, with 23 bases between them. The CDR3: CASSPPVGQRAHEQYF. The CDR3 region has the DNA TGTGCCAGCAGCCCCCCGGTCGGACAGAGGGCTCACGAGCAGTACTTC.

CDR3: CASSGGATGAGYTF. As DNA, the CDR3 is TGTGCCAGCTCAGGGGGCGCCACAGGGGCCGGCTACACCTTC. The chain carries TRBV7-9 and TRBJ1-2, with TRBD1 identical over 8 bases. Trimming removed 8 bases from V and 8 bases from J; junction bases left unmatched: 13. The CDR3 runs 14 residues. Germline V gene sequence: CDR1 SEHNR, CDR2 FQNEAQ (reference sequence).

The rearrangement joins TRBV11-2 to TRBJ2-1; 8 bases agree with TRBD2. This CDR3 region has 14 residues. The V segment lost 1 base and the J segment 9 bases; nucleotides outside the gene matches: 5. Germline assignment: CDR1 SGHAT and CDR2 FQNNGV. For the CDR3, the DNA is TGTGCCAGCAGCTTAGGCCTCGGGGGGGGTGAGCAGTTCTTC. Its protein product is CASSLGLGGGEQFF.

The V call is TRBV10-3, the J call TRBJ2-7; D is unclear. This CDR3 is built from 11 residues. Germline lookup yields CDR1 ENHRY and CDR2 SYGVKD. Between the trimmed V and J ends, which lost 5 bases and 7 bases, there was a span of 9 bases. DNA of the CDR3: TGTGCCATCAGTCAGACCCAGGAGCAGTACTTC. This translates into CAISQTQEQYF.

This clonotype was seen a few times. The J gene is TRBJ2-3, the V gene TRBV10-1, with 9 bases matching TRBD2. The CDR3 is made up of 14 amino acids. Germline loops: CDR1 WNHNN, CDR2 SYGVQD (reference sequence). With V trimmed by 4 bases and J by 5 bases, 4 bases remained unmatched. CDR3 coding DNA: TGCGCCAGCAGTGGGACTAGCGTAGGAGATACGCAGTATTTT. Protein product: CASSGTSVGDTQYF.

V usage is TRBV20-1 and J usage is TRBJ2-3; D remains ambiguous. The CDR3 sequence is 14 residues long. The V gene's germline CDR1 is DFQATT and CDR2 SNEGSKA (reference sequence). Trimming took off 5 bases at V and 0 bases at J, with 12 bases between the two ends. The CDR3 DNA reads as TGCAGTGCTTCTAGACTCTTTAGCACAGATACGCAGTATTTT. The encoded protein is CSASRLFSTDTQYF.

The CDR3 protein is CSATDREAVMGEQYF. The CDR3 bases are TGCAGTGCAACGGACAGGGAGGCCGTGATGGGGGAGCAGTACTTC. V is TRBV20-1 and J is TRBJ2-7; 8 positions match TRBD1. This CDR3 is built from 15 residues. From germline, CDR1 is DFQATT and CDR2 SNEGSKA (reference sequence). V was clipped by 6 bases and J by 7 bases; unmatched bases: 17.

The rearrangement uses TRBV5-6 and TRBJ2-2; D is unresolved. V was shortened by 0 bases and J by 1 base, with 16 bases between the two germline ends. The CDR3 sequence is 18 residues long. Germline values: CDR1 SGHDT, CDR2 YYEEEE. In nucleotides, the CDR3 is TGTGCCAGCAGCTTGGCCTGGCAAAGCTTCGGGAACACCGGGGAGCTGTTTTTT. This codes for CASSLAWQSFGNTGELFF. The whole variable domain, remainder taken from reference TRBV5-6 and TRBJ2-2, is DAGVTQSPTHLIKTRGQQVTLRCSPKSGHDTVSWYQQALGQGPQFIFQYYEEEERQRGNFPDRFSGHQFPNYSSELNVNALLLGDSALYLCASSLAWQSFGNTGELFFGEGSRLTVL.

V gene TRBV30 combines with J gene TRBJ2-5; a weak D match, TRBD1 (6 bases). Per germline, CDR1 GTSNPN and CDR2 SVGIG (reference sequence). The CDR3 is 15 amino acids. The germline V and J ends were trimmed by 3 bases and 2 bases, with 16 bases remaining between them. CDR3 bases: TGTGCCTGGAGGATGCAGGGGCTACTACAAGAGACCCAGTACTTC. Translating it yields CAWRMQGLLQETQYF.

The V gene is TRBV27, the J gene TRBJ2-1, with 12 bases aligning to TRBD2. Per germline, CDR1 MNHEY and CDR2 SMNVEV (reference sequence). Trimming took 6 bases from V and 10 from J; bases not matched to a gene: 4. The CDR3 is made up of 13 amino acids. The CDR3 reads CASRLAGGREQFF. In nucleotides, the CDR3 is TGTGCCAGCAGACTAGCGGGGGGTAGGGAGCAGTTCTTC.

This clonotype was seen many times. The V call is TRBV10-3, the J call TRBJ1-5; tentatively, D is TRBD1 (6 bases). From germline, CDR1 is ENHRY and CDR2 SYGVKD. This CDR3 has 16 residues. Trimming shortened V by 2 bases and J by 6 bases, and 17 bases separated the two germline ends. CDR3 amino acids: CAISEARWGAGQPQHF. The CDR3 nucleotides read TGTGCCATCAGTGAGGCCCGGTGGGGGGCAGGTCAGCCCCAGCATTTT.

This clonotype was observed a few times. The V and J genes are TRBV5-6 and TRBJ2-2, with 9 nucleotides matching TRBD1. The junction had 6 bases not matched to a gene; V was cut back by 3 bases and J by 6 bases. Looked up from germline, CDR1 is SGHDT and CDR2 is YYEEEE. The CDR3 consists of 15 residues. This chain's CDR3 is CASSSGTGTAGELFF. In nucleotides, the CDR3 is TGTGCCAGCAGCTCGGGGACAGGGACGGCCGGGGAGCTGTTTTTT.

The chain combines TRBV7-2 with TRBJ2-5; TRBD2 matches 11 bases. The CDR3 runs to 16 residues. CDR1 is SGHTA, CDR2 FQGNSA, per germline. Trimming at V came to 6 bases and at J to 7 bases, leaving 13 bases not matched to a gene. The CDR3 loop reads CASRKTSGNLQGTQYF. Written as DNA, the CDR3 is TGTGCCAGCAGGAAGACTAGCGGGAACCTCCAGGGGACCCAGTACTTC.

At least ten counts were recorded for this clonotype. J is TRBJ2-7 and V is TRBV28, with D hard to call. The V and J ends lost 6 bases and 3 bases respectively, with 9 bases between them. This CDR3 region has 12 residues. Germline V lookup: CDR1 MDHEN, CDR2 SYDVKM. The CDR3 DNA follows: TGTGCCAGCAGCGTACCTAGCTACGAGCAGTACTTC. Its protein is CASSVPSYEQYF. The full variable domain, in which reference TRBV28 and TRBJ2-7 provide the parts outside the CDR3, is DVKVTQSSRYLVKRTGEKVFLECVQDMDHENMFWYRQDPGLGLRLIYFSYDVKMKEKGDIPEGYSVSREKKERFSLILESASTNQTSMYLCASSVPSYEQYFGPGTRLTVT.

This clonotype was recorded many times. The rearrangement joins TRBV12-3 or TRBV12-4 to TRBJ1-1, with D perhaps matching TRBD1 (5 bases). Trimming pared 7 bases from V and 5 bases from J, leaving 14 bases between. CDR3 size: 13 residues. This CDR3 is CASIPGDGTEAFF. CDR3 coding DNA: TGTGCCAGCATCCCGGGGGACGGGACTGAAGCTTTCTTT.

In this sample, this clonotype turned up many times. This sequence joins TRBV7-9 and TRBJ2-7; D is uncertain. The CDR3 is 14 amino acids. Trimming cost V 5 bases and J 2 bases, with 13 bases left between them. CDR1 and CDR2 (germline): SEHNR, FQNEAQ (reference sequence). In DNA, the CDR3 is TGTGCCAGCAGCCCTAATGAGGTTACCTACGAGCAGTACTTC. It yields the protein CASSPNEVTYEQYF. Looking up the rest from reference TRBV7-9 and TRBJ2-7 gives the full variable domain: DTGVSQNPRHKITKRGQNVTFRCDPISEHNRLYWYRQTLGQGPEFLTYFQNEAQLEKSRLLSDRFSAERPKGSFSTLEIQRTEQGDSAMYLCASSPNEVTYEQYFGPGTRLTVT.

This clonotype appeared many times. The chain has TRBV7-2 and TRBJ2-7, with TRBD2 matching over 8 bases. CDR1 is SGHTA, CDR2 FQGNSA, per germline. There are 15 residues in the CDR3. The V and J ends lost 5 bases and 0 bases, in that order; junction bases with no gene match: 6. In DNA form, the CDR3 reads TGTGCCAGCAGCCCTACTAGCGGCAGCTCCTACGAGCAGTACTTC. It encodes CASSPTSGSSYEQYF.